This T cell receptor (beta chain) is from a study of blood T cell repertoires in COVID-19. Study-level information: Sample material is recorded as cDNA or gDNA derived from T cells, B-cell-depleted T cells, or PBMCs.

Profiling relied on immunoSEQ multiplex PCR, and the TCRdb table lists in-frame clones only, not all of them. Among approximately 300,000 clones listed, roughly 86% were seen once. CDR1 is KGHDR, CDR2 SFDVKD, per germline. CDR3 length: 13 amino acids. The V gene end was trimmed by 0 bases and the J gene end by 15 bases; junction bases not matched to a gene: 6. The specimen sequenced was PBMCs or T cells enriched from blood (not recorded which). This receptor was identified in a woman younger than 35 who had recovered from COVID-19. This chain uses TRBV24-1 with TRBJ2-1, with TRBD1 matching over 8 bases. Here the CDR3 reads CATSDLRDRRAFF. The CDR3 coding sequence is TGTGCCACCAGTGATTTGCGGGACAGGAGGGCGTTCTTC.